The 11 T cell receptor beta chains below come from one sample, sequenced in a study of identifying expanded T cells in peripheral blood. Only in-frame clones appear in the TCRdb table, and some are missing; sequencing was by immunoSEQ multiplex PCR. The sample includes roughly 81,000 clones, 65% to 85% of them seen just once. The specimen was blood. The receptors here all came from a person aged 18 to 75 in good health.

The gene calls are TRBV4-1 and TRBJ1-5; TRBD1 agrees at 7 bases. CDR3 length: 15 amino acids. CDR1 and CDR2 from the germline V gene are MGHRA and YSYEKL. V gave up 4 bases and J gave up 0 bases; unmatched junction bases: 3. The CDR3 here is CASSRQGTSNQPQHF. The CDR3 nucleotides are TGCGCCAGCAGCCGACAGGGTACTAGCAATCAGCCCCAGCATTTT.

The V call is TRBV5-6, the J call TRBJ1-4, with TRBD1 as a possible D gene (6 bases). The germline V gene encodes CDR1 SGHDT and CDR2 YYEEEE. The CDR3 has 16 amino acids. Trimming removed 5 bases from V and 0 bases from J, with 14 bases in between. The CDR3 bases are TGTGCCAGCAGTTCCGGGGGCCCATCAACTAATGAAAAACTGTTTTTT. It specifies CASSSGGPSTNEKLFF.

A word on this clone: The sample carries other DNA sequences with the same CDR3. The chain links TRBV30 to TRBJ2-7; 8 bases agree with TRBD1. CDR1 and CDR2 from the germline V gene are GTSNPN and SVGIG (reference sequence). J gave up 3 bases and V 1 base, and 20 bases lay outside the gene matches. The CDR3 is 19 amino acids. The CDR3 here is CAWSAIGRTGPLRIYEQYF. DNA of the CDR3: TGTGCCTGGAGTGCTATTGGTAGGACAGGGCCGCTTAGAATCTACGAGCAGTACTTC.

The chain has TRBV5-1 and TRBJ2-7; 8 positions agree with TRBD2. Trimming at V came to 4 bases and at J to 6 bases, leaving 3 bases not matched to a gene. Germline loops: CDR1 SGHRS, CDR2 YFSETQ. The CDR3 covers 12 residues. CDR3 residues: CASSPGGIEQYF. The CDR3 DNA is TGCGCCAGCAGCCCGGGAGGGATCGAGCAGTACTTC.

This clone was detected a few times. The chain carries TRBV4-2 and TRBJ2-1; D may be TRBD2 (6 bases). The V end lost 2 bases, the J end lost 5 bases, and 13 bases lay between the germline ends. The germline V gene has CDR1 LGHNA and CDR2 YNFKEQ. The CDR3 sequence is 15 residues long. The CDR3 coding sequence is TGTGCCAGCAGCCAATCTTTCTCGGGAGACAATGAGCAGTTCTTC. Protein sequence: CASSQSFSGDNEQFF.

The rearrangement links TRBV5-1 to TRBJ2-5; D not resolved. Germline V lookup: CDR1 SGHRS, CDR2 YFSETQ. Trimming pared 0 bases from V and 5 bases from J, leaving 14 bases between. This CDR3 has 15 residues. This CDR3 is CASSLAGYLGETQYF. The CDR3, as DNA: TGCGCCAGCAGCTTGGCCGGCTACCTGGGGGAGACCCAGTACTTC.

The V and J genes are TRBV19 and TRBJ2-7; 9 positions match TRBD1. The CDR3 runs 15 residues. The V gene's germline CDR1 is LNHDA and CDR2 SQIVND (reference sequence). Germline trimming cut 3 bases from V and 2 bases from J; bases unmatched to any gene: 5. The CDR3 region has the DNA TGTGCCAGTAGTATCTCCCGGGACAGGGCCTACGAGCAGTACTTC. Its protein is CASSISRDRAYEQYF.

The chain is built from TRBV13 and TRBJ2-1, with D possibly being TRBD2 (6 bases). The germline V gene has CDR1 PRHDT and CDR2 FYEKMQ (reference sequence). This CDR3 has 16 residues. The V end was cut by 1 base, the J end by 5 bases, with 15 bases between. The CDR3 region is CASSLAGERRNNEQFF. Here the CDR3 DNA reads TGTGCCAGCAGCTTAGCGGGAGAAAGGAGGAACAATGAGCAGTTCTTC.

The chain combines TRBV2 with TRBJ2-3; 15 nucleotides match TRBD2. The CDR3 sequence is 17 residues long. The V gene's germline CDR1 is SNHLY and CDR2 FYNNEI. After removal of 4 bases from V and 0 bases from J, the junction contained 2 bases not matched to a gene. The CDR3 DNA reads TGTGCCAGCAGTGGGACTAGCGGGAGGGATAGCACAGATACGCAGTATTTT. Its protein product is CASSGTSGRDSTDTQYF.

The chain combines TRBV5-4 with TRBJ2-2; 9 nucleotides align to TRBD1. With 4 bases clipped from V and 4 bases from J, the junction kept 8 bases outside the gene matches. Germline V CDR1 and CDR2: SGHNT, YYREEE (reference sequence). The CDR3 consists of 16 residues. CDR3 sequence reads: CASSVTGGRGTGELFF. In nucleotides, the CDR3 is TGTGCCAGCAGCGTGACAGGGGGTCGGGGCACCGGGGAGCTGTTTTTT.

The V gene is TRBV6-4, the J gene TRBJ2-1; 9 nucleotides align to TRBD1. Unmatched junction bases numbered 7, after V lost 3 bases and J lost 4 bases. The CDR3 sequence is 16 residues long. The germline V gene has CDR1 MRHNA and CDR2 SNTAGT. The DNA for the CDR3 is TGTGCCAGCAGTGAACCCCGGGACAGGGTATACAATGAGCAGTTCTTC. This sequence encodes CASSEPRDRVYNEQFF.